This T cell receptor beta chain was identified in a study of shared clonotypes between healthy human individuals. Every donor, a Caucasian adult, lived in Nashville, Tennessee. Negatively enriched CD4+ T cells were divided by CD45RA into naive and memory. This CDR3 has 14 amino acids. Trimming at V came to 1 base and at J to 7 bases, leaving 4 bases not matched to a gene. Germline CDR1 reads SSHAT; CDR2 reads FNYEAQ (reference sequence). Sequencing used immunoSEQ multiplex PCR; TCRdb keeps in-frame clones, though not all of them. The sample consists of under 550,000 clones, approximately 95% of them appearing once.

This clonotype was obtained from a woman between 25 and 40 years old in good health. Sequencing was performed on naive CD4+ T cells sorted from blood. Subset specified: CD45RA+ positively selected. The chain has TRBV7-7 and TRBJ2-1, with 7 bases aligning to TRBD1. The CDR3 reads CASSLEGAWNEQFF. The CDR3 DNA reads TGTGCCAGCAGCTTAGAGGGGGCCTGGAATGAGCAGTTCTTC.